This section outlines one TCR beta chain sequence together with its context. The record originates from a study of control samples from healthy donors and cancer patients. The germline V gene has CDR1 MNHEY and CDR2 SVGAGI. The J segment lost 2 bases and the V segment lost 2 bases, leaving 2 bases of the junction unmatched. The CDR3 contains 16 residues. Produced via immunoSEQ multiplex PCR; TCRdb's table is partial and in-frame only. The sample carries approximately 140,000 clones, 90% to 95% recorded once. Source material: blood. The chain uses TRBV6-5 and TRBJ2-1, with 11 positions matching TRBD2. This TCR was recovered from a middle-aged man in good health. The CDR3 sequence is CASSYPGLAAYNEQFF. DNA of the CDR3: TGTGCCAGCAGTTACCCGGGACTAGCGGCCTACAATGAGCAGTTCTTC.